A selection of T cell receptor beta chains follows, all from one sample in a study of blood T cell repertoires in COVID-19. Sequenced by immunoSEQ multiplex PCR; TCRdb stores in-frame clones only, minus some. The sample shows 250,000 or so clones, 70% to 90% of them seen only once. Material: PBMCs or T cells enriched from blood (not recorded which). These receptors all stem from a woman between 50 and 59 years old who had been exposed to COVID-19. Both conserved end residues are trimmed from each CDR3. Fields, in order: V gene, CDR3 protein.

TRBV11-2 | ASGGLGEVPYNEQF
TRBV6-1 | ASSELRLRRADTQY
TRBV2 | ASSGQGYTYEQY
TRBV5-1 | ASSLRLGGNTEAF
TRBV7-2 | ASSFYPNYNEQF
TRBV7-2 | ASSIILGGNNEQF
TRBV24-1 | ATSDQSGQGSGYT
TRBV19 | ASSISQSTNEKLF
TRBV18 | ASSPPGGYTQY
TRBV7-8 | ASSNTGGLADTQY
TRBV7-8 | ASSPRLSYQETQY
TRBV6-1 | ASSENRGGGYT
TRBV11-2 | ASSIGQDQPQH
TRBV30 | AWSQQPSGELF
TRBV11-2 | ASSSGQGTTEAF
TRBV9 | ASSVGPEGTEAF
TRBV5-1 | ASSSRTSGGAHEQF
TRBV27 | ASSSSDSGKGYT
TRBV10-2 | ASSELQGNGNQPQH
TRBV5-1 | ASSLAPGQLNTEAF